Shown below are 14 T cell receptor beta chains from a single sample sequenced in a study of blood T cell repertoires in COVID-19. Assay used: immunoSEQ multiplex PCR; TCRdb lists only in-frame clones, some missing. The profile shows some 130,000 clones, roughly 80% of them singletons. Source material: peripheral blood. These receptors were obtained from a woman in her twenties or thirties who had recovered from COVID-19.

The chain carries TRBV29-1 and TRBJ1-1, with TRBD1 matching over 8 bases. The J segment lost 11 bases and the V segment lost 8 bases, leaving 10 bases of the junction unmatched. The V gene's germline CDR1 is SQVTM and CDR2 ANQGSEA. The CDR3 sequence is 11 residues long. The DNA for the CDR3 is TGCAGCACCTCAGGGGGCGCAGGGGCTTTCTTT. This translates into CSTSGGAGAFF.

V and J are TRBV12-3 or TRBV12-4 and TRBJ1-5, with D maybe TRBD1 (5 bases). The CDR3 is 12 residues long. With 8 bases removed from V and 7 bases from J, the gap between germline ends came to 12 bases. CDR3 DNA: TGTGCCAGCGTTGGGGGGGGGCAGCCCCAGCATTTT. This encodes CASVGGGQPQHF.

The chain carries TRBV15 and TRBJ1-2; a weak D match, TRBD1 (5 bases). Trimming removed 8 bases from V and 4 bases from J, with 20 bases in between. The germline V gene has CDR1 LNHNV and CDR2 YYDKDF (reference sequence). The CDR3 has 15 residues. CDR3: CATGRWGAGSYGYTF. The CDR3 DNA follows: TGTGCCACCGGACGATGGGGCGCGGGGTCCTATGGCTACACCTTC.

The chain carries TRBV29-1 and TRBJ1-4, with TRBD1 matching 7 bases. The V gene's germline CDR1 is SQVTM and CDR2 ANQGSEA. J gave up 5 bases and V 7 bases, and 1 base lay outside the gene matches. This CDR3 contains 11 residues. CDR3 DNA: TGCAGCGCAGGGGGAAATGAAAAACTGTTTTTT. It encodes CSAGGNEKLFF.

The V call is TRBV19, the J call TRBJ1-4, with 8 bases lining up with TRBD1. This CDR3 has 14 amino acids. Trimming at V came to 6 bases and at J to 8 bases, leaving 8 bases not matched to a gene. Per germline, CDR1 LNHDA and CDR2 SQIVND (reference sequence). The CDR3 nucleotides are TGTGCCAGTAGCCCGGACAGGGTGTGGGAAAAACTGTTTTTT. Translating it yields CASSPDRVWEKLFF.

The chain links TRBV11-2 to TRBJ2-3; TRBD2 matches 9 bases. The CDR3 covers 17 residues. J lost 2 bases, V lost 4 bases, and 10 bases had no gene match. The germline CDR1 and CDR2 sequences are SGHAT and FQNNGV. The CDR3 sequence is CASSSTRLAAFTDTQYF. The DNA for the CDR3 is TGTGCCAGCAGCTCAACCAGACTAGCGGCTTTCACAGATACGCAGTATTTT.

The rearrangement links TRBV11-2 to TRBJ1-1, with 7 nucleotides matching TRBD1. V shed 5 bases and J 8 bases; nucleotides not matched to a gene: 11. The CDR3 is 14 amino acids. CDR1 and CDR2 from the germline V gene are SGHAT and FQNNGV. As DNA, the CDR3 is TGTGCCAGCAGCATATACCGACGGGACAGCGAAGCTTTCTTT. Amino acids: CASSIYRRDSEAFF.

The rearrangement joins TRBV9 to TRBJ1-4; 7 nucleotides align to TRBD1. The germline CDR1 and CDR2 sequences are SGDLS and YYNGEE. Germline trimming cut 4 bases from V and 0 bases from J; bases unmatched to any gene: 9. The length of the CDR3 is 17 residues. The CDR3 here is CASSLRGGSATNEKLFF. Here the CDR3 DNA reads TGTGCCAGCAGCCTCAGAGGGGGCTCTGCAACTAATGAAAAACTGTTTTTT.

In this sample, this clone turned up a few times. This chain uses TRBV10-2 with TRBJ2-3; 14 positions match TRBD2. CDR3 length: 15 residues. Germline lookup yields CDR1 WSHSY and CDR2 SAAADI. The trim removed 6 bases at V and 5 bases at J, leaving 4 bases unmatched. The CDR3 here is CASRRLAGGEDTQYF. DNA for the CDR3: TGCGCCAGCAGACGACTAGCGGGGGGGGAAGATACGCAGTATTTT.

The chain couples TRBV14 to TRBJ1-1; D perhaps matches TRBD1 (5 bases). Trimming stripped 4 bases from V and 4 bases from J, with 19 bases between. The CDR3 length is 16 residues. CDR1 is SGHDN, CDR2 FVKESK, per germline. CDR3 in DNA: TGTGCCAGCAGCCCGCTGGGGGGGAAAGTGGCCACTGAAGCTTTCTTT. This encodes CASSPLGGKVATEAFF.

Worth noting for this clone: One junction end does not reproduce the germline sequence, and a read error may be involved. The rearrangement uses TRBV7-7 and TRBJ2-1, with 14 bases identical to TRBD2. Germline loops: CDR1 SSHAT, CDR2 FNYEAQ (reference sequence). CDR3 length: 15 amino acids. The CDR3 DNA is TGTGCTAGCAGCCCGACTAGCGGGGGGGCCCATGAGCAGTTCTTC. This sequence encodes CASSPTSGGAHEQFF. The full variable domain, completed using reference TRBV7-7 and TRBJ2-1, is GAGVSQSPRYKVTKRGQDVTLRCDPISSHATLYWYQQALGQGPEFLTYFNYEAQPDKSGLPSDRFSAERPEGSISTLTIQRTEQRDSAMYRCASSPTSGGAHEQFFGPGTRLTVL.

The chain links TRBV5-1 to TRBJ2-2, with 13 bases identical to TRBD2. CDR3 length: 16 amino acids. J was trimmed by 6 bases and V by 6 bases; bases with no gene match: 8. Germline V gene lookup returns CDR1 SGHRS and CDR2 YFSETQ. Here the CDR3 DNA reads TGCGCCAGCACAAGGGGACTAGCGGGAAAGGCCGGGGAGCTGTTTTTT. This sequence encodes CASTRGLAGKAGELFF.

The chain links TRBV6-5 to TRBJ1-2; a possible D gene is TRBD1 (5 bases). The V gene lost 5 bases and the J gene lost 0 bases, with 10 bases spanning the gap. The CDR3 length is 14 residues. CDR1 is MNHEY and CDR2 is SVGAGI in the germline V gene. The CDR3 DNA reads TGTGCCAGCAGTCGTGACAGCCCTAACTATGGCTACACCTTC. Amino acids: CASSRDSPNYGYTF.

This chain uses TRBV6-5 with TRBJ1-1; TRBD1 is a possible D gene (5 bases). Trimming removed 2 bases at V and 5 bases at J, with 6 bases between. Germline V gene lookup returns CDR1 MNHEY and CDR2 SVGAGI. The CDR3 runs to 12 residues. The CDR3 spells CASSYRQTEAFF. Written as DNA, the CDR3 is TGTGCCAGCAGTTACCGACAGACTGAAGCTTTCTTT.